The clone carrying this TCR beta chain was counted only a few times. Its antigen is unidentified. The V segment lost 5 bases and the J segment 8 bases; nucleotides outside the gene matches: 7. Germline CDR1 and CDR2: MDHEN and SYDVKM. This CDR3 region has 14 residues. These data originate in a study of cytomegalovirus exposure and HLA in healthy donors. The overall study: Unique TCR beta sequences numbering some 120 million came from around 180 million T cells in an earlier analysis. Regarding the study as a whole: According to reports, the classifier identified cytomegalovirus status with high specificity and sensitivity. The study assumed roughly uniform donor sequencing depth for presence/absence analyses. The authors reported that TCR beta sequences could predict HLA-A and HLA-B alleles. These predictions were accurate for most subjects in the first cohort.

The PCR contained 60 Vbeta and 13 Jbeta primers. Produced via immunoSEQ multiplex PCR; TCRdb's table is partial and in-frame only. The sample holds roughly 150,000 clones, roughly 70% seen once. Sequenced material: PBMCs. This chain uses TRBV28 with TRBJ1-4; 8 nucleotides align to TRBD1. The TCR comes from a human donor in good health. The CDR3 region is CASSTQGATEKLFF. CDR3 nucleotides: TGTGCCAGCAGTACCCAGGGGGCCACGGAAAAACTGTTTTTT.